This T cell receptor beta chain was sequenced in a study of early T cells in non-severe SARS-CoV-2 infection. V lost 3 bases and J 2 bases, leaving 14 bases between the germline ends. This CDR3 contains 16 residues. From germline, CDR1 is SGHAT and CDR2 FQNNGV. TCRdb analysed the 5' RACE reads with MiXCR anew, one entry per CDR3 protein. The sample contains approximately 56,000 distinct CDR3 sequences, roughly a tenth of which appear only once. The TCR was taken from an adult who was a healthcare worker with PCR-confirmed SARS-CoV-2 infection or an uninfected control (not recorded which). The sample taken for sequencing was whole blood. The rearrangement links TRBV11-2 to TRBJ2-1; perhaps TRBD2 as D (6 bases). The CDR3 DNA sequence: TGTGCCAGCAGCTTCGTGGAGGGCCGCGCCTACAATGAGCAGTTCTTC. This sequence encodes CASSFVEGRAYNEQFF.